The 21 T cell receptor beta chains below come from one sample, sequenced in a study of T cell responses to AZD1222 COVID-19 vaccine. Libraries were prepared by immunoSEQ multiplex PCR; TCRdb keeps only in-frame clonotypes and omits some of them. The table records about 140,000 clones, around 92% of them present only once. The sample consisted of peripheral blood, taken on day 0 of AZD1222 vaccination. Source of these receptors: an adult in good health.

The rearrangement joins TRBV4-3 to TRBJ2-1, with D maybe TRBD2 (6 bases). CDR1 is LGHNA, CDR2 YSLEER, per germline. The CDR3 covers 13 residues. Trimming stripped 0 bases from V and 6 bases from J, with 6 bases between. The CDR3 DNA follows: TGCGCCAGCAGCCAAGAGACTAGCAATGAGCAGTTCTTC. Its protein is CASSQETSNEQFF.

V is TRBV28 and J is TRBJ1-5, with unresolved D. Trimming removed 3 bases from V and 0 bases from J, with 18 bases in between. Germline loops: CDR1 MDHEN, CDR2 SYDVKM. This CDR3 is 18 amino acids long. The CDR3 bases are TGTGCCAGCAGTTTCGGAGGGAATCGGTTTTATAGCAATCAGCCCCAGCATTTT. Its translation: CASSFGGNRFYSNQPQHF. The variable domain in full, with the rest retrieved from reference TRBV28 and TRBJ1-5, is DVKVTQSSRYLVKRTGEKVFLECVQDMDHENMFWYRQDPGLGLRLIYFSYDVKMKEKGDIPEGYSVSREKKERFSLILESASTNQTSMYLCASSFGGNRFYSNQPQHFGDGTRLSIL.

The CDR3 reads CASSFQNLNTEAFF. The CDR3 DNA reads TGTGCCAGCAGTTTTCAGAACCTGAACACTGAAGCTTTCTTT. The chain carries TRBV5-5 and TRBJ1-1; no clear D. CDR1 and CDR2 (germline): SGHKS, YYEKEE (reference sequence). This CDR3 is 14 amino acids long. Deletions cut 5 bases from V and 0 bases from J, with 11 bases between. The variable domain in full, with the rest retrieved from reference TRBV5-5 and TRBJ1-1, is DAGVTQSPTHLIKTRGQQVTLRCSPISGHKSVSWYQQVLGQGPQFIFQYYEKEERGRGNFPDRFSARQFPNYSSELNVNALLLGDSALYLCASSFQNLNTEAFFGQGTRLTVV.

This rearrangement joins TRBV27 to TRBJ1-5; D call uncertain. V was cut by 5 bases and J by 7 bases, with 12 bases left in between. The germline V gene encodes CDR1 MNHEY and CDR2 SMNVEV (reference sequence). The CDR3 loop spans 13 amino acids. The CDR3 DNA reads as TGTGCCAGCAGTATGACCAGCCGCCAGCCCCAGCATTTT. It translates to CASSMTSRQPQHF.

This clone came up once. CDR3 loop: CAWETGRGSGNTIYF. The CDR3 DNA is TGTGCCTGGGAGACCGGCAGGGGCTCTGGAAACACCATATATTTT. The V and J genes are TRBV30 and TRBJ1-3; possibly TRBD1 for D (6 bases). Trimming shortened V by 5 bases and J by 0 bases, and 14 bases separated the two germline ends. CDR1 and CDR2 from the germline V gene are GTSNPN and SVGIG (reference sequence). This CDR3 has 15 amino acids. Looking up the rest from reference TRBV30 and TRBJ1-3 gives the full variable domain: SQTIHQWPATLVQPVGSPLSLECTVEGTSNPNLYWYRQAAGRGLQLLFYSVGIGQISSEVPQNLSASRPQDRQFILSSKKLLLSDSGFYLCAWETGRGSGNTIYFGEGSWLTVV.

Concerning this clone itself: The junction shows a germline mismatch at one end, possibly a read error. V is TRBV7-7 and J is TRBJ2-7, with no clear D. Looked up from germline, CDR1 is SSHAT and CDR2 is FNYEAQ (reference sequence). This CDR3 is built from 13 residues. CDR3 amino acids: CASSFKPGNEQYF. CDR3 bases: TGTGCTAGCAGCTTTAAGCCCGGAAACGAGCAGTACTTC.

The table lists this clone with a few counts. This sequence joins TRBV5-1 and TRBJ2-1, with D maybe TRBD2 (6 bases). Trimming shortened V by 3 bases and J by 0 bases, and 13 bases separated the two germline ends. The germline V gene encodes CDR1 SGHRS and CDR2 YFSETQ. The CDR3 has 16 amino acids. The CDR3 region is CASSSAGWVSYNEQFF. The CDR3 DNA reads as TGCGCCAGCAGCTCGGCGGGGTGGGTCTCCTACAATGAGCAGTTCTTC.

CDR3 amino acids: CASSPQGPRDTQYF. CDR3 in DNA: TGTGCCAGCTCCCCCCAGGGCCCCAGAGATACGCAGTATTTT. The chain recombines TRBV18 with TRBJ2-3; D might be TRBD1 (5 bases). This CDR3 region has 14 residues. CDR1 is KGHSH and CDR2 is LQKENI in the germline V gene. Trimming took 6 bases from V and 5 from J, leaving 15 bases between them.

CDR3 in amino acids: CASSYWSNDSPLHF. In DNA form, the CDR3 reads TGTGCCAGCAGTTACTGGTCGAACGATTCACCCCTCCACTTT. The V gene is TRBV6-6, the J gene TRBJ1-6; D gene ambiguous. The CDR3 is 14 residues long. Germline CDR1 is MNHNY and CDR2 is SVGAGI (reference sequence). The V end lost 1 base, the J end lost 8 bases, and 9 bases lay between the germline ends.

The genes are TRBV9 and TRBJ1-5, with D maybe TRBD1 (6 bases). V was cut by 0 bases and J by 6 bases, with 10 bases left in between. The CDR3 is 14 amino acids. CDR1 and CDR2 from the germline V gene are SGDLS and YYNGEE. The CDR3 loop reads CASSVGGAGQPQHF. CDR3 DNA sequence: TGTGCCAGCAGCGTAGGGGGGGCCGGTCAGCCCCAGCATTTT.

This chain links TRBV7-6 with TRBJ2-1; possibly TRBD1 for D (6 bases). Trimming cost V 0 bases and J 7 bases, with 10 bases left between them. The CDR3 runs to 14 residues. Germline assignment: CDR1 SGHVS and CDR2 FNYEAQ. The CDR3 region has the DNA TGTGCCAGCAGCTTAGCAGGGGGACGAAATGAGCAGTTCTTC. Protein: CASSLAGGRNEQFF.

This clone has more than one count but fewer than ten. This chain joins TRBV5-1 and TRBJ2-1, with TRBD2 identical over 15 bases. V was clipped by 5 bases and J by 6 bases; unmatched bases: 9. The CDR3 runs 17 residues. Per germline, CDR1 SGHRS and CDR2 YFSETQ. CDR3 DNA sequence: TGCGCCAGCAGTCTGAATGGGGGACTAGCGGGAGGCAATGAGCAGTTCTTC. This translates into CASSLNGGLAGGNEQFF.

The chain employs TRBV4-2 and TRBJ2-5, with 8 bases identical to TRBD1. The CDR3 has 14 residues. The germline gives CDR1 LGHNA, CDR2 YNFKEQ. The ends lost 2 bases at V and 5 bases at J; junction bases unmatched: 4. CDR3: CASSQSTGVETQYF. In DNA, the CDR3 is TGTGCCAGCAGCCAATCGACAGGGGTCGAGACCCAGTACTTC.

The chain employs TRBV7-2 and TRBJ2-1; the match to TRBD2 covers 10 bases. V was pared by 1 base and J by 8 bases, with 5 bases of the junction left unmatched. The CDR3 extends over 15 amino acids. CDR1 SGHTA and CDR2 FQGNSA come from the germline V gene. CDR3 nucleotides: TGTGCCAGCAGCTTAGGAGCGGGAGGGCCTCATGAGCAGTTCTTC. Protein: CASSLGAGGPHEQFF.

This chain uses TRBV19 with TRBJ1-1; no reliable D call. Trimming took 6 bases from V and 0 from J, leaving 14 bases between them. The V gene's germline CDR1 is LNHDA and CDR2 SQIVND (reference sequence). The CDR3 runs 15 residues. As DNA, the CDR3 is TGTGCCAGTAGCCAACGGGAGTACTTGAACACTGAAGCTTTCTTT. Translation: CASSQREYLNTEAFF.

This chain uses TRBV7-2 with TRBJ1-1; D is possibly TRBD1 (6 bases). The germline V and J ends were trimmed by 6 bases and 7 bases, with 18 bases remaining between them. The CDR3 covers 14 residues. Germline CDR1 and CDR2: SGHTA and FQGNSA. For the CDR3, the DNA is TGTGCCAGCAGGCCCCTACGGGGGGCAATTGAAGCTTTCTTT. Protein product: CASRPLRGAIEAFF.

This sequence joins TRBV5-1 and TRBJ2-1; tentative D call: TRBD1 (8 bases). The CDR3 spans 14 residues. Trimming cost V 0 bases and J 8 bases, with 12 bases left between them. Germline values: CDR1 SGHRS, CDR2 YFSETQ. The CDR3 protein is CASSLDRGRDEQFF. The CDR3 region has the DNA TGCGCCAGCAGCTTGGACAGGGGGAGGGATGAGCAGTTCTTC.

The J gene is TRBJ2-7, the V gene TRBV12-3 or TRBV12-4; TRBD2 might be the D (5 bases). This CDR3 region has 12 residues. V was cut by 6 bases and J by 7 bases, with 13 bases left in between. The CDR3: CASSRGLREQYF. The CDR3 DNA sequence: TGTGCCAGCAGCCGAGGGTTGAGGGAGCAGTACTTC.

This chain uses TRBV2 with TRBJ1-5; D not resolved. Germline V gene lookup returns CDR1 SNHLY and CDR2 FYNNEI. Trimming shortened V by 3 bases and J by 6 bases, and 12 bases separated the two germline ends. CDR3 length: 14 residues. CDR3 in DNA: TGTGCCAGCAGTGACTCGTTAGGAGTTCAGCCCCAGCATTTT. Its protein is CASSDSLGVQPQHF. The full variable domain, its missing parts supplied by reference TRBV2 and TRBJ1-5, is EPEVTQTPSHQVTQMGQEVILRCVPISNHLYFYWYRQILGQKVEFLVSFYNNEISEKSEIFDDQFSVERPDGSNFTLKIRSTKLEDSAMYFCASSDSLGVQPQHFGDGTRLSIL.

The chain has TRBV6-1 and TRBJ2-3; the match to TRBD2 covers 7 bases. The V gene's germline CDR1 is MNHNS and CDR2 SASEGT. This CDR3 has 17 residues. V shed 2 bases and J 2 bases; nucleotides not matched to a gene: 10. For the CDR3, the DNA is TGTGCCAGCAGTGAAAGGCGCGGGGGAGGGAACACAGATACGCAGTATTTT. This sequence encodes CASSERRGGGNTDTQYF.

The chain has TRBV27 and TRBJ2-7; 11 bases map to TRBD2. The CDR3 runs to 13 residues. CDR1 and CDR2 from the germline V gene are MNHEY and SMNVEV (reference sequence). V shed 2 bases, J shed 6 bases, and the junction held 0 bases outside the gene matches. The CDR3 loop reads CASSLLAGGEQYF. For the CDR3, the DNA is TGTGCCAGCAGTTTACTAGCGGGAGGCGAGCAGTACTTC.